The rows below give T cell receptor beta chains drawn from one sample of a study of cytomegalovirus exposure and HLA in healthy donors. Measured with immunoSEQ multiplex PCR; TCRdb has only the in-frame clones, and not every one. The sample has approximately 120,000 clones; approximately 94% are singletons. Sequenced material: PBMCs. Receptors were obtained from a woman aged 18 to 35 in good health and CMV-seronegative. CDR3s include the opening cysteine and the closing phenylalanine or tryptophan. The D gene is left open where the match is weak. Part of the rows lack a size; the others show once, few, many or a class for expanded clones.

TRBD2,.,TRBV5-1,TRBJ2-1,TGCGCCAGCAGCTTGGCCAATAGCGGGAGTAATGAGCAGTTCTTC,CASSLANSGSNEQFF
.,once,TRBV18,TRBJ2-1,TGTGCCAGCTCACCTCTCGATGAGCAGTTCTTC,CASSPLDEQFF
TRBD1,.,TRBV7-9,TRBJ1-1,TGTGCCAGCAACTATGACAGGGGGAGAGGCACTGAAGCTTTCTTT,CASNYDRGRGTEAFF
.,.,TRBV7-8,TRBJ2-7,TGTGCCAGCAGCCGAACAGAGTACGAGCAGTACTTC,CASSRTEYEQYF
.,.,TRBV2,TRBJ1-2,TGTGCCCGCGGGGGTGGACAGAAGGGGTATGGCTACACCTTC,CARGGGQKGYGYTF
.,.,TRBV12-5,TRBJ2-5,TGTGCTAGTGGTTTGGACCTCCGGGAGACCCAGTACTTC,CASGLDLRETQYF
.,once,TRBV28,TRBJ1-5,TGTGCCAGCAGTAAATTCACAGGTCAGCCCCAGCATTTT,CASSKFTGQPQHF
TRBD1,.,TRBV5-6,TRBJ1-3,TGTGCCAGCAGCCCCCGGACAGGGGCTGGAAACACCATATATTTT,CASSPRTGAGNTIYF
.,.,TRBV5-1,TRBJ1-3,TGCGCCAGCAGCACCCTCGGGGGAGATGGAAACACCATATATTTT,CASSTLGGDGNTIYF
TRBD2,.,TRBV19,TRBJ2-1,TGTGCCAGTAGTATGGGGAGGGCGGGTAGCTCCTACAATGAGCAGTTCTTC,CASSMGRAGSSYNEQFF
TRBD1,.,TRBV28,TRBJ1-4,TGTGCCAGCAGAGAGGGACAGGAGCGAGAAAAACTGTTTTTT,CASREGQEREKLFF
.,.,TRBV7-2,TRBJ1-2,TGTGCCAGCAGCTTAGATCCGGGGAACTATGGCTACACCTTC,CASSLDPGNYGYTF
TRBD2,once,TRBV5-1,TRBJ2-2,TGCGCCAGCAGCTTCGGGCAGGGAGGGACCGGGGAGCTGTTTTTT,CASSFGQGGTGELFF
TRBD2,.,TRBV2,TRBJ2-1,TGTGCCAGCAGCGAAGCTAGCGGGAGGGGAAATGAGCAGTTCTTC,CASSEASGRGNEQFF